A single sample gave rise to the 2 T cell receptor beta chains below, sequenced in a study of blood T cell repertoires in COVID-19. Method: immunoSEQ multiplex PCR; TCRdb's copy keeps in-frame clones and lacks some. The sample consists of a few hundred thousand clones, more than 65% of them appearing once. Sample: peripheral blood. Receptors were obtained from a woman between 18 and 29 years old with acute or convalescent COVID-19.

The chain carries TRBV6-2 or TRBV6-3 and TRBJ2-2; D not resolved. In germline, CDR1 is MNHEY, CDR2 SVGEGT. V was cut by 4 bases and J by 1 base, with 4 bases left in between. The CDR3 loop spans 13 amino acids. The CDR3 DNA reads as TGTGCCAGCAGTTCTAGGAACACCGGGGAGCTGTTTTTT. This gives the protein CASSSRNTGELFF.

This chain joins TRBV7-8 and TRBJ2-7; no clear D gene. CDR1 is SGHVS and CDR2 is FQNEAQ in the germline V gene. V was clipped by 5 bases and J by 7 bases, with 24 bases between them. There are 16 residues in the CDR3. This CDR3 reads CASSPRMTGEVREQYF. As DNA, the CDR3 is TGTGCCAGCAGCCCCCGCATGACCGGAGAGGTGAGGGAGCAGTACTTC. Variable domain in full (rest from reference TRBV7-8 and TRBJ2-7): GAGVSQSPRYKVAKRGQDVALRCDPISGHVSLFWYQQALGQGPEFLTYFQNEAQLDKSGLPSDRFFAERPEGSVSTLKIQRTQQEDSAVYLCASSPRMTGEVREQYFGPGTRLTVT.